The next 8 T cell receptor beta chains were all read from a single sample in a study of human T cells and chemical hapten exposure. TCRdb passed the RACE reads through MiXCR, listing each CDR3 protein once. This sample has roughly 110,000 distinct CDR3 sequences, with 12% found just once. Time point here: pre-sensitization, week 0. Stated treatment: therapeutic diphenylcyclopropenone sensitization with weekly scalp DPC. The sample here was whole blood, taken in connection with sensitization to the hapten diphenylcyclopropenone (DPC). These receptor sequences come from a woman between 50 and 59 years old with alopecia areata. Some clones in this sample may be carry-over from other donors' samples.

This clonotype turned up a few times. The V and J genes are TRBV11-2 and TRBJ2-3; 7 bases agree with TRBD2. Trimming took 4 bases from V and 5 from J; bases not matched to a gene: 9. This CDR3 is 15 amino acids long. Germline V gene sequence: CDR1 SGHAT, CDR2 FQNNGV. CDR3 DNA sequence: TGTGCCAGCAGCTCACGGACTAGGACTCAAGATACGCAGTATTTT. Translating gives CASSSRTRTQDTQYF.

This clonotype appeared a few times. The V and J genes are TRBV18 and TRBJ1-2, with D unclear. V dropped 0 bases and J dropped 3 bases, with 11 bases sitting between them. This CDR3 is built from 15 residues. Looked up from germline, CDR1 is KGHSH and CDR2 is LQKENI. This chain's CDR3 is CASSPPSLIDYGYTF. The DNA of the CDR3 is TGTGCCAGCTCACCACCCAGCTTAATAGACTATGGCTACACCTTC.

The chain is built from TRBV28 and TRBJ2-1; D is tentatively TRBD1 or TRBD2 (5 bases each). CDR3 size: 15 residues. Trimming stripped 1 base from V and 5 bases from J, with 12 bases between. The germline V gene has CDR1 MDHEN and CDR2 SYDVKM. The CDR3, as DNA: TGTGCCAGCAGTTTATTGCCCGGGACCAACAATGAGCAGTTCTTC. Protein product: CASSLLPGTNNEQFF. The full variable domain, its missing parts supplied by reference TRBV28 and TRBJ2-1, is DVKVTQSSRYLVKRTGEKVFLECVQDMDHENMFWYRQDPGLGLRLIYFSYDVKMKEKGDIPEGYSVSREKKERFSLILESASTNQTSMYLCASSLLPGTNNEQFFGPGTRLTVL.

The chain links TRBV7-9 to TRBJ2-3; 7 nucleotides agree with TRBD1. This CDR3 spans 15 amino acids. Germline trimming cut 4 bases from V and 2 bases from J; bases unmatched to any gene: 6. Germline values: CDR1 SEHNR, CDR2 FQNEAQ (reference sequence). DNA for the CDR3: TGTGCCAGCAGCTCACAGGGGATAGCCACAGATACGCAGTATTTT. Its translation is CASSSQGIATDTQYF.

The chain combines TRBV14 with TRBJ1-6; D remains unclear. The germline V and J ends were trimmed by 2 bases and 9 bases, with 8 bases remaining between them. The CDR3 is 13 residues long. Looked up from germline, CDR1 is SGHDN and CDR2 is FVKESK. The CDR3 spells CASSQTYGSPLHF. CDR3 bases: TGTGCCAGCAGCCAAACCTATGGTTCACCCCTCCACTTT.

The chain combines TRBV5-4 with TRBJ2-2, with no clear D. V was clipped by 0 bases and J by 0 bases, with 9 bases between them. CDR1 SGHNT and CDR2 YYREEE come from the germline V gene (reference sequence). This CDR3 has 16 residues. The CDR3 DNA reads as TGTGCCAGCAGCTTGGCTGTAGCTTCGAACACCGGGGAGCTGTTTTTT. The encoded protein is CASSLAVASNTGELFF.

The CDR3 coding sequence is TGCAGTGCCCTTACGGCGGGTACGCAGTATTTT. Its translation is CSALTAGTQYF. The chain is built from TRBV20-1 and TRBJ2-3; D might be TRBD2 (5 bases). The CDR3 loop spans 11 amino acids. V lost 6 bases to trimming and J lost 8 bases, with 12 bases between them. The germline CDR1 and CDR2 sequences are DFQATT and SNEGSKA (reference sequence).

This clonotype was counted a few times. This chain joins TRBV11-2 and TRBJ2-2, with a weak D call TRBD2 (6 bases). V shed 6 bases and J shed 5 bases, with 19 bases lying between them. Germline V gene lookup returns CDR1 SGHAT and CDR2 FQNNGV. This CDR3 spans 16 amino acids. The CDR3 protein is CASRRGGGISTGELFF. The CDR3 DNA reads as TGTGCCAGCAGGCGCGGCGGAGGGATATCAACCGGGGAGCTGTTTTTT.